These 8 T cell receptor beta chains were all obtained from the same sample, sequenced in a study of shared T cell receptors in the human thymus. TCRdb's table, derived via immunoSEQ multiplex PCR, lists solely in-frame clones and lacks some. The table includes over 350,000 clones, roughly 94% detected once. Sequenced: thymocytes. These receptors all come from a human donor.

The count of this clone is one. The V gene is TRBV7-3, the J gene TRBJ2-7, with a weak D call TRBD2 (6 bases). The germline gives CDR1 SGHTA, CDR2 FQGTGA. The ends were cut back, 1 base at V and 2 bases at J, with 9 bases in the middle. The CDR3 runs to 14 residues. The CDR3 bases are TGTGCCAGCAGCTTAAGTAGCGGACCCTACGAGCAGTACTTC. It codes for CASSLSSGPYEQYF.

The rearrangement joins TRBV25-1 to TRBJ2-2; D tentatively reads TRBD1 or TRBD2 (5 bases each). Deletions cut 5 bases from V and 0 bases from J, with 13 bases between. Per the germline V gene, CDR1 is MGHDK and CDR2 is SYGVNS. The CDR3 loop spans 16 amino acids. The CDR3 region has the DNA TGTGCCAGCAGTCCCCACCGAGGGGCGAACACCGGGGAGCTGTTTTTT. Amino acid sequence: CASSPHRGANTGELFF.

The J gene is TRBJ2-7, the V gene TRBV9, with TRBD1 matching over 9 bases. CDR1 is SGDLS, CDR2 YYNGEE, per germline. V shed 3 bases and J 5 bases; nucleotides not matched to a gene: 6. This CDR3 is 14 amino acids long. This CDR3 reads CASSARDRVDEQYF. As DNA, the CDR3 is TGTGCCAGCAGCGCCCGGGACAGGGTTGACGAGCAGTACTTC.

The chain recombines TRBV15 with TRBJ1-1; perhaps TRBD1 as D (6 bases). The V gene's germline CDR1 is LNHNV and CDR2 YYDKDF (reference sequence). The CDR3 extends over 14 amino acids. The V end lost 2 bases, the J end lost 8 bases, and 15 bases lay between the germline ends. DNA of the CDR3: TGTGCCACCAGCAGACACAGGGACCCCACAGAAGCTTTCTTT. It yields the protein CATSRHRDPTEAFF.

The chain carries TRBV12-5 and TRBJ2-4; maybe TRBD2 (6 bases). The germline V and J ends were trimmed by 8 bases and 15 bases, with 8 bases remaining between them. This CDR3 region has 8 residues. Germline V gene data show CDR1 as LGHNT and CDR2 as FRNRAP. CDR3 residues: CASTGRYF. The CDR3 DNA sequence: TGTGCTAGTACCGGGAGGTACTTC.

The chain is built from TRBV19 and TRBJ2-2; D uncertain. The germline gives CDR1 LNHDA, CDR2 SQIVND (reference sequence). Between the trimmed V and J ends, which lost 7 bases and 4 bases, there was a span of 4 bases. The CDR3 consists of 11 residues. CDR3 coding DNA: TGTGCCAGTACCCTCACCGGGGAGCTGTTTTTT. Translation gives CASTLTGELFF.

The gene calls are TRBV28 and TRBJ2-7, with TRBD2 matching over 9 bases. The trim removed 7 bases at V and 6 bases at J, leaving 10 bases unmatched. The germline V gene has CDR1 MDHEN and CDR2 SYDVKM. The CDR3 sequence is 14 residues long. CDR3 residues: CASKRRREGSEQYF. In DNA, the CDR3 is TGTGCCAGCAAGAGAAGGCGGGAGGGGTCCGAGCAGTACTTC.

The genes are TRBV5-5 and TRBJ2-7; 10 positions match TRBD1. Germline-derived CDR1 and CDR2 are SGHKS and YYEKEE (reference sequence). The CDR3 consists of 15 residues. V dropped 1 base and J dropped 5; count of bases not matched to a gene: 6. The CDR3 nucleotides read TGTGCCAGCAGCTTGCACCGGGACAGGGGCCACGAGCAGTACTTC. Protein: CASSLHRDRGHEQYF.